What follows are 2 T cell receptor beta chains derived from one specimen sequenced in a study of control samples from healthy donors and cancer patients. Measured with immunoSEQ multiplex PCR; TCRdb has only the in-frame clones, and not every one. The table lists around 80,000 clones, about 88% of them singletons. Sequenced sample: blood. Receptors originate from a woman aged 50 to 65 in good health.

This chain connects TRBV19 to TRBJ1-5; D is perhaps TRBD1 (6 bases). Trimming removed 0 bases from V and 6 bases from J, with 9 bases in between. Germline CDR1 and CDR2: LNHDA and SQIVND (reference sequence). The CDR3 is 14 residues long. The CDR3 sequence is CASSIEGGRQPQHF. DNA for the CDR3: TGTGCCAGTAGTATAGAAGGGGGGCGTCAGCCCCAGCATTTT.

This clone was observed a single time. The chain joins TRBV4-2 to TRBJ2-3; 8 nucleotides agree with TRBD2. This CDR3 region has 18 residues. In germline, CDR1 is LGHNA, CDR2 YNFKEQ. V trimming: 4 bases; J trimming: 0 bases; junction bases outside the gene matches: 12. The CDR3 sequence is CASSRHPGGASSTDTQYF. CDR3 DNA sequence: TGTGCCAGCAGCCGCCACCCGGGAGGGGCGTCTAGCACAGATACGCAGTATTTT.